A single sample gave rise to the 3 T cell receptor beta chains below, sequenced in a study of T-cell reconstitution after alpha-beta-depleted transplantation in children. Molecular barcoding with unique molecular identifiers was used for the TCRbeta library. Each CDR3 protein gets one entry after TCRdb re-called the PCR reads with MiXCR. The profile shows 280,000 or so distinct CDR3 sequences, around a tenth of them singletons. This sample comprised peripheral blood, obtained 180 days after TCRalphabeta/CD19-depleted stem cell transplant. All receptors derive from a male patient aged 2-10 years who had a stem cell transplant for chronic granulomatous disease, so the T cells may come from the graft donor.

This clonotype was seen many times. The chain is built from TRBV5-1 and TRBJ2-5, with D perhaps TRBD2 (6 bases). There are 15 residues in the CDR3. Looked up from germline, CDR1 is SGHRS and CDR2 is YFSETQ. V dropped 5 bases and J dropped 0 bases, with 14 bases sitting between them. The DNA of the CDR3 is TGCGCCAGCAGGATGACTAGTCCGTACCAAGAGACCCAGTACTTC. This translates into CASRMTSPYQETQYF. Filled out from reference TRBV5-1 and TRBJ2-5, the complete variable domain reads KAGVTQTPRYLIKTRGQQVTLSCSPISGHRSVSWYQQTPGQGLQFLFEYFSETQRNKGNFPGRFSGRQFSNSRSEMNVSTLELGDSALYLCASRMTSPYQETQYFGPGTRLLVL.

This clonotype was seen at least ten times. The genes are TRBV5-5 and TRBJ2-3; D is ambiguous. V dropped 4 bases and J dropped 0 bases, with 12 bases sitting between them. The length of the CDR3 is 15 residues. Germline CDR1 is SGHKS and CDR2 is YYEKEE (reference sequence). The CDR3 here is CASSPHDISTDTQYF. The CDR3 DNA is TGTGCCAGCAGCCCCCACGACATTAGCACAGATACGCAGTATTTT.

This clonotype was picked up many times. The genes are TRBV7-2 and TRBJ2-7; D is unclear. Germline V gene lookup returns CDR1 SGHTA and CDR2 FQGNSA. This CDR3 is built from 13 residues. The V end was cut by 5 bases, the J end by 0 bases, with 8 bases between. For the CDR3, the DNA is TGTGCCAGCAGCCAGACTGTCTCCTACGAGCAGTACTTC. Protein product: CASSQTVSYEQYF.